The clone carrying this T cell receptor (beta chain) was counted between two and nine times. The antigen is unknown. Trimming pared 4 bases from V and 12 bases from J, leaving 13 bases between. This CDR3 contains 12 residues. Germline V gives CDR1 SGHTA, CDR2 FQGNSA. Documented time point: persistent/refractory GD, antithyroid drugs over 5 years with positive TRAb. The TCR library was made from RNA extracted from PBMCs. Arm-PCR of CDR3 regions with iRepertoire HTBI primers generated TCR beta libraries. TCRdb reprocessed the multiplex PCR reads via MiXCR and lists one record per CDR3 protein. The table lists roughly 470,000 distinct CDR3 sequences, around 20% of them singletons, with 7.8% in the top ten. These data belong to a study of regulatory T cells in long-lasting Graves disease. Study findings and constraints: TRBV28 was favored in persistent disease, as were TRBJ1-2 and TRBJ2-5. Accuracy was perhaps lowered by the small sample size.

The V call is TRBV7-2, the J call TRBJ2-1; D possibly corresponds to TRBD2 (7 bases). The sample in question was peripheral blood mononuclear cells (PBMCs), obtained when the disease was refractory, from a patient treated with antithyroid drugs. The source is a female donor with Graves disease. For the CDR3, the DNA is TGTGCCAGCAGCTCAACAGGGAGGGGGCAGTTCTTC. Amino acid sequence: CASSSTGRGQFF.